The clone carrying this T cell receptor beta chain was recorded many times. The antigen is unknown. These data belong to a study of glioma-infiltrating T cells. V lost 4 bases and J lost 7, with 13 bases in between. Germline loops: CDR1 SEHNR, CDR2 FQNEAQ (reference sequence). The CDR3 is 14 amino acids. Overall study findings and caveats: CDR3 overlap between tissue and blood was very small. Tissue-blood divergence was below expectation in non-neoplastic patients, above in gliomas.

TCR alpha and beta CDR3 regions were amplified from RNA using iRepertoire nested multiplex PCR. Input was roughly 100-450 ng of tissue mRNA or PBMC total RNA. One entry per CDR3 protein results from TCRdb running MiXCR on the multiplex PCR reads. The top ten hold about 43% of the sample, which has 15,000 to 20,000 distinct CDR3 sequences, 58% seen once. V and J are TRBV7-9 and TRBJ1-4, with no clear D. The sequenced material came from glioma tissue, nonneoplastic brain tissue, or PBMCs (not recorded which). The TCR was taken from a human donor with low-grade glioma or glioblastoma, undergoing nonglioma brain surgery, or in good health (not recorded which). CDR3 sequence reads: CASSSPWVGEKLFF. The DNA of the CDR3 is TGTGCCAGCAGCTCCCCATGGGTTGGTGAAAAACTGTTTTTT.